This TCR beta chain is drawn from a study of shared clonotypes between healthy human individuals. Naive CD8 cells were CD45RO-negative, positively selected for CCR7, excluding terminally differentiated effector memory CD45RA+ cells. Each subset's genomic DNA was shared equally among a number of immunoSEQ plates. Sequencing was performed with immunoSEQ multiplex PCR; in TCRdb, only in-frame clones are kept and a portion is missing. The data contain around 2,000,000 clones, about 95% of them seen just once; the ten biggest clones take up under 1.5%. The V gene lost 0 bases and the J gene lost 4 bases, with 12 bases spanning the gap. In germline, CDR1 is SGHDN, CDR2 FVKESK. CDR3 size: 15 residues.

This TCR was recovered from a man between 18 and 29 years old in good health. The chain joins TRBV14 to TRBJ2-5; tentatively, D is TRBD2 (7 bases). What was sequenced was naive CD8+ T cells sorted from blood. This CDR3 is CASSQDTGGRETQYF. DNA for the CDR3: TGTGCCAGCAGCCAAGATACGGGGGGCCGAGAGACCCAGTACTTC.